This entry lists 32 T cell receptor beta chains sequenced from one sample in a study of beta chain features in type 1 diabetes. Study-wide results and caveats: Shortening of TCRB CDR3s, moderate but significant, appeared in all four CD4+ subsets of Type 1 diabetes patients.

Their antigen targets remain unknown. All of the isolated RNA was reverse transcribed, so expressed TCRB transcripts were sequenced. This table comes from immunoSEQ multiplex PCR, and its TCRdb copy is limited to in-frame clones, with some not included. The repertoire holds 300,000 or so clones, with about 13% as singletons. What was sequenced was naive CD4+ T cells from blood. Receptors originate from a woman under 30 with type 1 diabetes.

This clone was detected a few times. The J gene is TRBJ2-1, the V gene TRBV19, with D perhaps matching TRBD1 (5 bases). V was trimmed by 5 bases and J by 4 bases, leaving 15 bases between them. Germline V gene lookup returns CDR1 LNHDA and CDR2 SQIVND (reference sequence). The CDR3 has 15 residues. The CDR3 DNA reads TGTGCCAGTAGTGCCCTCCGGACACTGTACAATGAGCAGTTCTTC. This codes for CASSALRTLYNEQFF. Together with reference TRBV19 and TRBJ2-1, the CDR3 gives the full variable domain: DGGITQSPKYLFRKEGQNVTLSCEQNLNHDAMYWYRQDPGQGLRLIYYSQIVNDFQKGDIAEGYSVSREKKESFPLTVTSAQKNPTAFYLCASSALRTLYNEQFFGPGTRLTVL.

The chain has TRBV7-6 and TRBJ2-1; TRBD1 agrees at 7 bases. Germline values: CDR1 SGHVS, CDR2 FNYEAQ. J was trimmed by 2 bases and V by 7 bases; bases with no gene match: 5. CDR3 size: 14 residues. The CDR3 sequence is CASTLDRAYNEQFF. CDR3 nucleotide sequence: TGTGCCAGCACCCTCGACAGGGCCTACAATGAGCAGTTCTTC.

CDR3 bases: TGTGCCAGCAGTTCAGACCTAGCGGGAGATAGGAATGAGCAGTTCTTC. Encoded protein: CASSSDLAGDRNEQFF. V and J are TRBV5-4 and TRBJ2-1, with 10 positions matching TRBD2. CDR1 is SGHNT and CDR2 is YYREEE in the germline V gene (reference sequence). This CDR3 is built from 16 residues. Losses at the gene ends were 5 bases for V and 7 bases for J; bases not matched to a gene: 12. Based on the CDR3 plus reference TRBV5-4 and TRBJ2-1, the full variable domain is ETGVTQSPTHLIKTRGQQVTLRCSSQSGHNTVSWYQQALGQGPQFIFQYYREEENGRGNFPPRFSGLQFPNYSSELNVNALELDDSALYLCASSSDLAGDRNEQFFGPGTRLTVL.

The chain recombines TRBV7-2 with TRBJ2-1; possible D gene TRBD1, 5 bases. Trimming removed 1 base at V and 3 bases at J, with 10 bases between. CDR3 length equals 15 residues. Looked up from germline, CDR1 is SGHTA and CDR2 is FQGNSA. The chain's CDR3 is CASSLEQGGYNEQFF. The CDR3 region has the DNA TGTGCCAGCAGCTTAGAGCAGGGTGGCTACAATGAGCAGTTCTTC.

This chain uses TRBV4-1 with TRBJ1-2; TRBD1 aligns across 9 bases. This CDR3 has 15 residues. Germline trimming cut 3 bases from V and 7 bases from J; bases unmatched to any gene: 9. Per the germline V gene, CDR1 is MGHRA and CDR2 is YSYEKL. CDR3: CASSQPGQGRGGYTF. The CDR3 region has the DNA TGCGCCAGCAGCCAGCCGGGACAGGGAAGAGGTGGCTACACCTTC.

V gene TRBV5-1 combines with J gene TRBJ2-3; 7 nucleotides match TRBD1. Germline values: CDR1 SGHRS, CDR2 YFSETQ. This CDR3 has 15 amino acids. V trimming: 3 bases; J trimming: 2 bases; junction bases outside the gene matches: 6. The CDR3 DNA is TGCGCCAGCAGCTCGACAGGGTTGTACACAGATACGCAGTATTTT. Protein sequence: CASSSTGLYTDTQYF.

The V gene is TRBV6-5, the J gene TRBJ2-1; 7 bases fit TRBD2. CDR3 length equals 16 residues. Germline V gives CDR1 MNHEY, CDR2 SVGAGI. Trimming took 4 bases from V and 4 from J; bases not matched to a gene: 10. The CDR3 nucleotides are TGTGCCAGCAGTTCCTTGATCGGGAGGATGTACAATGAGCAGTTCTTC. It is translated as CASSSLIGRMYNEQFF.

The V gene is TRBV29-1, the J gene TRBJ2-1; 8 nucleotides match TRBD1. Germline V CDR1 and CDR2: SQVTM, ANQGSEA. This CDR3 has 12 residues. V shed 6 bases and J 7 bases; nucleotides not matched to a gene: 5. The DNA for the CDR3 is TGCAGCGTCGGACAGGGATGGAATGAGCAGTTCTTC. Translating gives CSVGQGWNEQFF.

The V and J genes are TRBV4-3 and TRBJ1-2; D possibly corresponds to TRBD1 (5 bases). The germline gives CDR1 LGHNA, CDR2 YSLEER. This CDR3 region has 14 residues. V gave up 4 bases and J gave up 3 bases, with 12 bases separating them. The CDR3 DNA reads as TGCGCCAGCAGCCGCGGGGGGGAGGACTATGGCTACACCTTC. Residues: CASSRGGEDYGYTF.

The chain joins TRBV10-3 to TRBJ2-5, with 8 nucleotides matching TRBD1. V lost 8 bases and J lost 4; bases outside the gene matches: 3. From germline, CDR1 is ENHRY and CDR2 SYGVKD. This CDR3 comprises 12 residues. The CDR3 nucleotides read TGTGCCATCGGGACAGGCGGAGAGACCCAGTACTTC. It encodes CAIGTGGETQYF.

This chain links TRBV19 with TRBJ1-5; D gene uncertain. This CDR3 has 13 residues. Germline V gene lookup returns CDR1 LNHDA and CDR2 SQIVND (reference sequence). Deletions cut 5 bases from V and 4 bases from J, with 9 bases between. The CDR3 reads CASSPTVNQPQHF. The CDR3 bases are TGTGCCAGTAGTCCTACGGTTAATCAGCCCCAGCATTTT. Supplemented by reference TRBV19 and TRBJ1-5, the full variable domain reads DGGITQSPKYLFRKEGQNVTLSCEQNLNHDAMYWYRQDPGQGLRLIYYSQIVNDFQKGDIAEGYSVSREKKESFPLTVTSAQKNPTAFYLCASSPTVNQPQHFGDGTRLSIL.

This sequence joins TRBV19 and TRBJ1-1; D is perhaps TRBD1 (5 bases). Trimming stripped 9 bases from V and 5 bases from J, with 16 bases between. The CDR3 spans 13 residues. CDR1 is LNHDA and CDR2 is SQIVND in the germline V gene (reference sequence). CDR3 in amino acids: CASGTIRETEAFF. The CDR3 DNA reads TGTGCCAGCGGTACGATCAGGGAAACTGAAGCTTTCTTT.

The rearrangement links TRBV11-3 to TRBJ2-1, with a weak D call TRBD2 (6 bases). CDR1 is SGHNT and CDR2 is YENEEA in the germline V gene. The CDR3 has 15 residues. V lost 2 bases, J lost 3 bases, and 11 bases lay in between. The CDR3 spells CASSLREVGYNEQFF. The CDR3 nucleotides read TGTGCCAGCAGCTTAAGGGAGGTCGGCTACAATGAGCAGTTCTTC. Complete variable domain (other parts from reference TRBV11-3 and TRBJ2-1): EAGVVQSPRYKIIEKKQPVAFWCNPISGHNTLYWYLQNLGQGPELLIRYENEEAVDDSQLPKDRFSAERLKGVDSTLKIQPAELGDSAVYLCASSLREVGYNEQFFGPGTRLTVL.

This clone was seen a few times. The rearrangement uses TRBV12-5 and TRBJ2-1; D is unclear. CDR3 length: 16 residues. V gave up 11 bases and J gave up 0 bases, with 20 bases separating them. Germline V gene lookup returns CDR1 LGHNT and CDR2 FRNRAP. For the CDR3, the DNA is TGTGCTGATGGAATTACCGGAGCTCCCTCCTACAATGAGCAGTTCTTC. It encodes CADGITGAPSYNEQFF.

Regarding this clone: Additional DNA sequences in this sample encode the identical CDR3. The rearrangement uses TRBV6-5 and TRBJ2-7; TRBD2 matches at 13 bases. V was clipped by 8 bases and J by 3 bases; unmatched bases: 4. Germline assignment: CDR1 MNHEY and CDR2 SVGAGI. The CDR3 has 14 residues. The CDR3 sequence: CASRLAGGGYEQYF. Written as DNA, the CDR3 is TGTGCCAGCCGACTAGCGGGAGGAGGCTACGAGCAGTACTTC.

This clone was counted between two and nine times. The rearrangement uses TRBV29-1 and TRBJ2-5; 7 bases are a match to TRBD2. Germline lookup yields CDR1 SQVTM and CDR2 ANQGSEA. With V trimmed by 4 bases and J by 5 bases, 13 bases remained unmatched. The CDR3 loop spans 15 amino acids. The CDR3 here is CSVVRMAGAGETQYF. The CDR3 DNA sequence: TGCAGCGTTGTCCGCATGGCGGGAGCAGGGGAGACCCAGTACTTC.

J is TRBJ1-4 and V is TRBV6-5; 7 positions match TRBD1. Germline V gene lookup returns CDR1 MNHEY and CDR2 SVGAGI. The junction had 6 bases not matched to a gene; V was cut back by 8 bases and J by 6 bases. This CDR3 region has 13 residues. The CDR3 loop reads CASGRQGHEKLFF. The DNA for the CDR3 is TGTGCCAGCGGGAGACAGGGACATGAAAAACTGTTTTTT.

This chain uses TRBV7-2 with TRBJ2-1; 8 bases agree with TRBD2. Trimming removed 0 bases from V and 3 bases from J; junction bases left unmatched: 4. CDR1 SGHTA and CDR2 FQGNSA come from the germline V gene. This CDR3 is built from 16 residues. The CDR3 bases are TGTGCCAGCAGCTTAGCAGCGGGAGCTGGCTACAATGAGCAGTTCTTC. This encodes CASSLAAGAGYNEQFF.

The rearrangement links TRBV30 to TRBJ1-4; 8 bases match TRBD1. The CDR3 is 15 residues long. V lost 4 bases to trimming and J lost 5 bases; unmatched junction nucleotides: 9. The germline V gene has CDR1 GTSNPN and CDR2 SVGIG (reference sequence). CDR3 residues: CAWNWRGQVNEKLFF. For the CDR3, the DNA is TGTGCCTGGAACTGGCGGGGACAGGTCAATGAAAAACTGTTTTTT.

The J gene is TRBJ2-1, the V gene TRBV27; 8 bases are a match to TRBD2. Trimming at V came to 5 bases and at J to 5 bases, leaving 5 bases not matched to a gene. The CDR3 sequence is 14 residues long. The germline V gene has CDR1 MNHEY and CDR2 SMNVEV (reference sequence). The CDR3 DNA is TGTGCCAGCAGTCTCGGGACTAGTAACAATGAGCAGTTCTTC. Its protein product is CASSLGTSNNEQFF.

This clone was counted only a few times. The V call is TRBV30, the J call TRBJ1-5, with no clear D. CDR1 and CDR2 (germline): GTSNPN, SVGIG (reference sequence). The CDR3 spans 15 residues. Between the trimmed V and J ends, which lost 0 bases and 6 bases, there was a span of 15 bases. CDR3 sequence: CAWSVGMGRSQPQHF. The CDR3 DNA reads as TGTGCCTGGAGTGTTGGTATGGGGAGGAGTCAGCCCCAGCATTTT.

V is TRBV5-1 and J is TRBJ2-1, with 8 bases fitting TRBD2. V dropped 2 bases and J dropped 4; count of bases not matched to a gene: 8. Germline V CDR1 and CDR2: SGHRS, YFSETQ. The CDR3 runs to 16 residues. For the CDR3, the DNA is TGCGCCAGCAGCTTAAGGCGGGAGGCCGGGTACAATGAGCAGTTCTTC. Its protein product is CASSLRREAGYNEQFF.

V and J are TRBV7-6 and TRBJ2-6; 8 bases map to TRBD2. The V segment lost 4 bases and the J segment 2 bases; nucleotides outside the gene matches: 10. Germline V gene sequence: CDR1 SGHVS, CDR2 FNYEAQ. The CDR3 has 18 amino acids. In nucleotides, the CDR3 is TGTGCCAGCAGCTCTACCACCGCGGGGGGAACTGGGGCCAACGTCCTGACTTTC. This sequence encodes CASSSTTAGGTGANVLTF. The full variable domain, completed using reference TRBV7-6 and TRBJ2-6, is GAGVSQSPRYKVTKRGQDVALRCDPISGHVSLYWYRQALGQGPEFLTYFNYEAQQDKSGLPNDRFSAERPEGSISTLTIQRTEQRDSAMYRCASSSTTAGGTGANVLTFGAGSRLTVL.

This chain connects TRBV29-1 to TRBJ2-3; D gene unclear. The CDR3 totals 14 residues. The germline V and J ends were trimmed by 1 base and 0 bases, with 8 bases remaining between them. Germline CDR1 and CDR2: SQVTM and ANQGSEA. The CDR3 DNA sequence: TGCAGCGTTGAAGCGGTATCTAGCACAGATACGCAGTATTTT. Its protein is CSVEAVSSTDTQYF.

The V and J genes are TRBV10-3 and TRBJ2-1; 9 positions match TRBD2. CDR1 and CDR2 (germline): ENHRY, SYGVKD. The J segment lost 5 bases and the V segment lost 10 bases, leaving 9 bases of the junction unmatched. The CDR3 runs 14 residues. The CDR3 sequence: CATHSGSTHNEQFF. CDR3 DNA: TGTGCCACACATAGCGGGAGTACGCACAATGAGCAGTTCTTC.

V and J are TRBV4-3 and TRBJ1-3, with D tentatively TRBD1 (5 bases). The length of the CDR3 is 15 residues. Germline values: CDR1 LGHNA, CDR2 YSLEER. Trimming cost V 6 bases and J 2 bases, with 14 bases left between them. CDR3 DNA: TGCGCCAGCAGACCCGGGACTGCACCTGGAAACACCATATATTTT. As protein: CASRPGTAPGNTIYF.

This clone was counted many times. This rearrangement joins TRBV5-6 to TRBJ2-7; D is possibly TRBD1 (5 bases). Looked up from germline, CDR1 is SGHDT and CDR2 is YYEEEE. Trimming cost V 4 bases and J 8 bases, with 10 bases left between them. This CDR3 spans 11 amino acids. The CDR3: CASSLGHQQYV. CDR3 in DNA: TGTGCCAGCAGCCTTGGACACCAGCAGTACGTC.

This clone has more than one count but fewer than ten. Other DNA sequences in this sample translate to the same CDR3. The gene calls are TRBV28 and TRBJ2-5; possibly TRBD1 for D (6 bases). The V end lost 1 base, the J end lost 1 base, and 7 bases lay between the germline ends. Germline CDR1 MDHEN, CDR2 SYDVKM. There are 14 residues in the CDR3. The chain's CDR3 is CASSLLQGQETQYF. For the CDR3, the DNA is TGTGCCAGCAGTTTATTACAGGGCCAAGAGACCCAGTACTTC.

In its sample, this clone was seen a few times. The chain recombines TRBV30 with TRBJ1-1; 8 bases match TRBD1. Germline loops: CDR1 GTSNPN, CDR2 SVGIG (reference sequence). With 7 bases clipped from V and 10 bases from J, the junction kept 14 bases outside the gene matches. The CDR3 is 13 residues long. The CDR3 DNA sequence: TGTGCCTTCCTGGGGCAGGGGGCGATGGGAGCTTTCTTT. It codes for CAFLGQGAMGAFF.

This clone was counted a few times. The rearrangement links TRBV2 to TRBJ2-7; 10 nucleotides line up with TRBD1. The germline CDR1 and CDR2 sequences are SNHLY and FYNNEI. V trimming: 5 bases; J trimming: 2 bases; junction bases outside the gene matches: 3. CDR3 size: 14 residues. The CDR3 DNA sequence: TGTGCCAGCAGTTCCGGGACAGGGGCCTACGAGCAGTACGTC. This codes for CASSSGTGAYEQYV.

The rearrangement links TRBV4-2 to TRBJ1-1, with a possible D match to TRBD1 (5 bases). The CDR3 covers 14 residues. Between the trimmed V and J ends, which lost 4 bases and 3 bases, there was a span of 12 bases. The germline CDR1 and CDR2 sequences are LGHNA and YNFKEQ. CDR3 protein: CASSLVGGDTEAFF. In DNA form, the CDR3 reads TGTGCCAGCAGCCTGGTCGGGGGGGACACTGAAGCTTTCTTT.

The chain employs TRBV18 and TRBJ2-7, with 7 bases fitting TRBD1. Germline V CDR1 and CDR2: KGHSH, LQKENI. Losses at the gene ends were 2 bases for V and 4 bases for J; bases not matched to a gene: 5. This CDR3 region has 14 residues. The CDR3 spells CASSPGDSIYEQYF. DNA of the CDR3: TGTGCCAGCTCACCAGGGGACAGCATTTACGAGCAGTACTTC.